The 3 T cell receptor beta chains below come from one sample, sequenced in a study of shared clonotypes between healthy human individuals. Sequencing used immunoSEQ multiplex PCR; TCRdb keeps in-frame clones, though not all of them. The repertoire holds roughly 2.6 million clones, with about 92% as singletons. Sequencing was done on a sample of naive CD4+ T cells sorted from blood. Subset indicated: CD45RA+ positively selected. The source is a man younger than 30 in good health.

This rearrangement joins TRBV21-1 to TRBJ2-2; TRBD2 is the table's D call, not checked against the DNA. TRBV21-1 is flagged as a pseudogene. The CDR3 sequence is 17 residues long. The DNA for the CDR3 is TGTGCCAGCAGTTCACTAGCGGGGACTACGAACACCGGGGAGCTGTTTTTT. Translating gives CASSSLAGTTNTGELFF.

This sequence joins TRBV5-1 and TRBJ1-2, with 7 bases aligning to TRBD1. Germline assignment: CDR1 SGHRS and CDR2 YFSETQ. The CDR3 is made up of 16 amino acids. The V gene end was trimmed by 4 bases and the J gene end by 6 bases; junction bases not matched to a gene: 15. CDR3 coding DNA: TGCGCCAGCAGCGGACCGGGACAGCCGGGAAAAGATGGCTACACCTTC. Translating gives CASSGPGQPGKDGYTF.

V gene TRBV28 combines with J gene TRBJ2-1, with 7 bases that match TRBD2. Unmatched junction bases numbered 8, after V lost 5 bases and J lost 4 bases. There are 15 residues in the CDR3. Germline CDR1 and CDR2: MDHEN and SYDVKM. CDR3 sequence: CASSPPGLGYNEQFF. The CDR3 DNA is TGTGCCAGCAGTCCCCCCGGACTAGGGTACAATGAGCAGTTCTTC.